This entry describes one T cell receptor (beta chain). What it binds is not known. V was pared by 5 bases and J by 4 bases, with 7 bases of the junction left unmatched. This CDR3 region has 16 residues. The V gene's germline CDR1 is MDHEN and CDR2 SYDVKM. These data come from a study of cytomegalovirus exposure and HLA in healthy donors. All the people who gave samples were healthy bone marrow donors. The PCR employed 60 Vbeta primers together with 13 Jbeta primers. TCRdb's table, derived via immunoSEQ multiplex PCR, lists solely in-frame clones and lacks some. The data show 170,000 or so clones, over 60% seen once. General study points: The study labeled 170 or so TCR beta chains cytomegalovirus-associated. Analyzed later, most CMV-associated TCR beta chains appeared HLA-restricted.

The receptor's source is a woman in her 30s in good health and CMV-seronegative. Sequenced sample: PBMCs. This rearrangement joins TRBV28 to TRBJ2-2; the match to TRBD1 covers 10 bases. The CDR3 loop is CASSPRDRGFTGELFF. CDR3 sequence (DNA): TGTGCCAGCAGTCCCCGGGACAGGGGATTCACCGGGGAGCTGTTTTTT.